This entry lists 21 T cell receptor beta chains sequenced from one sample in a study of control samples from healthy donors and cancer patients. The method was immunoSEQ multiplex PCR; TCRdb's version includes in-frame clones alone and lacks a portion of them. The table shows 95,000 to 100,000 clones, with 85% to 90% occurring only once. Sequenced input: blood. The receptors originated from a man aged 30-40 years in good health.

The chain couples TRBV24-1 to TRBJ2-3, with D possibly called TRBD1 or TRBD2 (5 bases each). Germline V lookup: CDR1 KGHDR, CDR2 SFDVKD. V lost 3 bases and J 1 base, leaving 16 bases between the germline ends. CDR3 length: 17 amino acids. CDR3 nucleotides: TGTGCCACCAGTGATCCTAATCAGGGACCTGGCACAGATACGCAGTATTTT. As protein: CATSDPNQGPGTDTQYF.

The CDR3 bases are TGCGCCACCTCAGACTCGGCTGGGGGTAATTCACCCCTCCACTTT. It specifies CATSDSAGGNSPLHF. This chain connects TRBV5-1 to TRBJ1-6; TRBD1 might be the D (5 bases). CDR1 is SGHRS and CDR2 is YFSETQ in the germline V gene. The CDR3 totals 15 residues. With 9 bases removed from V and 6 bases from J, the gap between germline ends came to 19 bases.

The rearrangement joins TRBV9 to TRBJ1-2, with 7 positions matching TRBD1. Germline CDR1 and CDR2: SGDLS and YYNGEE. V lost 6 bases, J lost 0 bases, and 5 bases stayed unmatched. The CDR3 sequence is 14 residues long. The CDR3 is CASKPTGTNYGYTF. The DNA of the CDR3 is TGTGCCAGCAAACCGACAGGGACTAACTATGGCTACACCTTC.

The rearrangement links TRBV7-2 to TRBJ2-5; D unclear. V was shortened by 5 bases and J by 5 bases, with 6 bases between the two germline ends. Germline V gene lookup returns CDR1 SGHTA and CDR2 FQGNSA. The length of the CDR3 is 11 residues. The CDR3 region has the DNA TGTGCCAGCAGCGCGGCGGAGACCCAGTACTTC. This translates into CASSAAETQYF.

This chain uses TRBV30 with TRBJ2-2, with 7 bases matching TRBD2. With V trimmed by 7 bases and J by 1 base, 3 bases remained unmatched. This CDR3 comprises 13 residues. Germline CDR1 is GTSNPN and CDR2 is SVGIG (reference sequence). The CDR3 spells CASGLMNTGELFF. CDR3 DNA: TGTGCCTCGGGACTAATGAACACCGGGGAGCTGTTTTTT.

V gene TRBV4-1 combines with J gene TRBJ2-5; 12 nucleotides agree with TRBD1. With 1 base clipped from V and 5 bases from J, the junction kept 5 bases outside the gene matches. Germline loops: CDR1 MGHRA, CDR2 YSYEKL. The CDR3 has 16 residues. CDR3 coding DNA: TGCGCCAGCAGCCAAGGAGGGACAGGGGGCTGGGAGACCCAGTACTTC. Residues: CASSQGGTGGWETQYF.

This chain links TRBV15 with TRBJ1-5; weak D call: TRBD1 (5 bases). Looked up from germline, CDR1 is LNHNV and CDR2 is YYDKDF (reference sequence). The CDR3 sequence is 14 residues long. The V and J ends lost 1 base and 7 bases respectively, with 11 bases between them. CDR3 nucleotide sequence: TGTGCCACCAGCAGAGCAGGGAACTGGCAGCCCCAGCATTTT. Protein: CATSRAGNWQPQHF.

The chain carries TRBV7-3 and TRBJ1-2; a weak D match, TRBD1 (5 bases). Trimming took off 2 bases at V and 4 bases at J, with 14 bases between the two ends. This CDR3 contains 15 residues. Germline-derived CDR1 and CDR2 are SGHTA and FQGTGA. The CDR3 coding sequence is TGTGCCAGCAGCTTAGCCGTTGACAGCCCCTATGGCTACACCTTC. This codes for CASSLAVDSPYGYTF.

The rearrangement links TRBV7-9 to TRBJ2-2; D is possibly TRBD1 (5 bases). CDR3 size: 15 residues. Per the germline V gene, CDR1 is SEHNR and CDR2 is FQNEAQ (reference sequence). V dropped 5 bases and J dropped 3 bases, with 13 bases sitting between them. The CDR3 nucleotides read TGTGCCAGCAGCCTTCAGGGCGGATACACCGGGGAGCTGTTTTTT. Translated: CASSLQGGYTGELFF.

The chain carries TRBV7-6 and TRBJ2-2, with D unresolved. CDR3 length: 11 residues. In germline, CDR1 is SGHVS, CDR2 FNYEAQ. Trimming shortened V by 2 bases and J by 5 bases, and 0 bases separated the two germline ends. The CDR3 sequence is CASSLTGELFF. CDR3 DNA: TGTGCCAGCAGCTTAACCGGGGAGCTGTTTTTT.

In its sample, this clone was seen once. V is TRBV28 and J is TRBJ1-1; D is possibly TRBD1 (5 bases). The CDR3 is 15 residues long. Per the germline V gene, CDR1 is MDHEN and CDR2 is SYDVKM. V dropped 2 bases and J dropped 3 bases, with 13 bases sitting between them. The CDR3 bases are TGTGCCAGCAGTTTAAGGATGCAGGGATACACTGAAGCTTTCTTT. Translating it yields CASSLRMQGYTEAFF.

J is TRBJ2-4 and V is TRBV15, with a possible D match to TRBD1 (6 bases). V lost 5 bases, J lost 6 bases, and 23 bases lay in between. This CDR3 comprises 17 residues. Looked up from germline, CDR1 is LNHNV and CDR2 is YYDKDF (reference sequence). Here the CDR3 DNA reads TGTGCCACCAGCCGTCGAACAGGGCCCCGACTGGGAAACATTCAGTACTTC. Residues: CATSRRTGPRLGNIQYF.

This sequence joins TRBV4-1 and TRBJ1-2, with D possibly TRBD1 on 6 matching bases. Between the trimmed V and J ends, which lost 2 bases and 7 bases, there was a span of 14 bases. Germline V gene data show CDR1 as MGHRA and CDR2 as YSYEKL. The CDR3 runs to 14 residues. The CDR3: CASSQPGGGSGYTF. Here the CDR3 DNA reads TGCGCCAGCAGCCAACCGGGGGGGGGCTCTGGCTACACCTTC.

J is TRBJ1-6 and V is TRBV19; TRBD1 agrees at 9 bases. J lost 5 bases, V lost 6 bases, and 11 bases had no gene match. Looked up from germline, CDR1 is LNHDA and CDR2 is SQIVND (reference sequence). This CDR3 spans 17 amino acids. CDR3 nucleotide sequence: TGTGCCAGTAGACCAATACAGGGGGCCGGTAATAATTCACCCCTCCACTTT. Protein product: CASRPIQGAGNNSPLHF. The full variable domain, in which reference TRBV19 and TRBJ1-6 provide the parts outside the CDR3, is DGGITQSPKYLFRKEGQNVTLSCEQNLNHDAMYWYRQDPGQGLRLIYYSQIVNDFQKGDIAEGYSVSREKKESFPLTVTSAQKNPTAFYLCASRPIQGAGNNSPLHFGNGTRLTVT.

V usage is TRBV30 and J usage is TRBJ1-5, with no clear D. The CDR3 has 14 amino acids. The V and J ends lost 2 bases and 5 bases respectively, with 13 bases between them. CDR1 and CDR2 (germline): GTSNPN, SVGIG (reference sequence). CDR3 DNA sequence: TGTGCCTGGAGTTTAGGGATTCTCGATCAGCCCCAGCATTTT. Its translation: CAWSLGILDQPQHF.

The chain employs TRBV5-4 and TRBJ1-2; a possible D gene is TRBD1 (6 bases). This CDR3 is 14 amino acids long. Per the germline V gene, CDR1 is SGHNT and CDR2 is YYREEE (reference sequence). With 0 bases removed from V and 3 bases from J, the gap between germline ends came to 9 bases. Written as DNA, the CDR3 is TGTGCCAGCAGCTTGGTTGGGACACACTATGGCTACACCTTC. Encoded protein: CASSLVGTHYGYTF.

This sequence joins TRBV9 and TRBJ2-1; D gene unclear. Trimming pared 3 bases from V and 8 bases from J, leaving 15 bases between. Germline values: CDR1 SGDLS, CDR2 YYNGEE. The CDR3 is 14 amino acids. CDR3 in DNA: TGTGCCAGCAGCGAGACGGCGGAGACGCATGAGCAGTTCTTC. It is translated as CASSETAETHEQFF.

The V call is TRBV4-1, the J call TRBJ1-5; no definite D call. The CDR3 totals 15 residues. The germline V gene has CDR1 MGHRA and CDR2 YSYEKL. V lost 0 bases, J lost 1 base, and 7 bases lay in between. CDR3 amino acids: CASSQDAESNQPQHF. The CDR3 DNA is TGCGCCAGCAGCCAAGATGCAGAGAGCAATCAGCCCCAGCATTTT.

The rearrangement links TRBV30 to TRBJ2-2; D is uncertain. V lost 2 bases and J 0 bases, leaving 10 bases between the germline ends. The CDR3 totals 15 residues. Germline V gives CDR1 GTSNPN, CDR2 SVGIG (reference sequence). DNA for the CDR3: TGTGCCTGGAGTTTAGGGTTCGCGAACACCGGGGAGCTGTTTTTT. This codes for CAWSLGFANTGELFF.

The V call is TRBV27, the J call TRBJ1-5; 9 bases line up with TRBD1. CDR1 MNHEY and CDR2 SMNVEV come from the germline V gene (reference sequence). J lost 2 bases, V lost 5 bases, and 10 bases had no gene match. This CDR3 comprises 17 residues. CDR3 nucleotide sequence: TGTGCCAGCAGTCCCTGGGACAGGGATCGGGGCAATCAGCCCCAGCATTTT. The encoded protein is CASSPWDRDRGNQPQHF.

This clone was seen a handful of times. The chain uses TRBV4-3 and TRBJ2-5; D is uncertain. The CDR3 runs 15 residues. V shed 1 base and J shed 5 bases, with 14 bases lying between them. Germline CDR1 reads LGHNA; CDR2 reads YSLEER. The CDR3 nucleotides are TGCGCCAGCAGCCAAGGGCCAACCCAAGCGGAGACCCAGTACTTC. Its translation: CASSQGPTQAETQYF.